Presented here are 15 T cell receptor beta chains from one specimen sequenced in a study of T-cell reconstitution after alpha-beta-depleted transplantation in children. A library of TCRbeta sequences, prepared with unique molecular identifiers, was generated. Each CDR3 protein is one row after TCRdb ran MiXCR on the PCR reads. The table has 250,000 to 400,000 distinct CDR3 sequences, more than 20% seen once. This specimen consisted of PBMCs, mostly from graft donor cells, obtained 180 days after TCRalphabeta/CD19-depleted stem cell transplant. The source is a male patient younger than 18 who had a stem cell transplant for acute lymphoblastic leukemia, so the T cells may come from the graft donor.

This clonotype was seen a few times. The rearrangement joins TRBV5-1 to TRBJ2-7, with 10 bases identical to TRBD1. CDR1 is SGHRS and CDR2 is YFSETQ in the germline V gene. Trimming removed 4 bases from V and 4 bases from J; junction bases left unmatched: 2. The CDR3 loop spans 13 amino acids. In nucleotides, the CDR3 is TGCGCCAGCAGCGGGACAGGGGTTTACGAGCAGTACTTC. Protein: CASSGTGVYEQYF.

The CDR3 DNA sequence: TGTGCCAGCAGGGGACTAGCGTGGAGCACAGATACGCAGTATTTT. This codes for CASRGLAWSTDTQYF. The gene calls are TRBV2 and TRBJ2-3, with 10 bases matching TRBD2. V shed 6 bases and J 0 bases; nucleotides not matched to a gene: 3. This CDR3 is built from 15 residues. Germline V gives CDR1 SNHLY, CDR2 FYNNEI. Using reference TRBV2 and TRBJ2-3 for the parts outside the CDR3, the full variable domain is EPEVTQTPSHQVTQMGQEVILRCVPISNHLYFYWYRQILGQKVEFLVSFYNNEISEKSEIFDDQFSVERPDGSNFTLKIRSTKLEDSAMYFCASRGLAWSTDTQYFGPGTRLTVL.

This clonotype was counted only a few times. V gene TRBV5-1 combines with J gene TRBJ2-1; D possibly matches TRBD1 or TRBD2 (5 bases each). V gave up 4 bases and J gave up 2 bases, with 19 bases separating them. Germline CDR1 and CDR2: SGHRS and YFSETQ. This CDR3 is built from 17 residues. CDR3 in DNA: TGCGCCAGCAGCCTGGTCCCGGGACCGCCGCCCTACAATGAGCAGTTCTTC. It specifies CASSLVPGPPPYNEQFF.

This clonotype was seen a few times. V usage is TRBV29-1 and J usage is TRBJ2-2; 7 bases are a match to TRBD2. V lost 1 base to trimming and J lost 4 bases; unmatched junction nucleotides: 12. Germline CDR1 SQVTM, CDR2 ANQGSEA. CDR3 length equals 17 residues. The DNA of the CDR3 is TGCAGCGTTGAAGTCGCCGGGACTACCCGATTCACCGGGGAGCTGTTTTTT. Protein: CSVEVAGTTRFTGELFF.

V usage is TRBV7-9 and J usage is TRBJ2-3; 8 nucleotides line up with TRBD2. Per the germline V gene, CDR1 is SEHNR and CDR2 is FQNEAQ (reference sequence). The V and J ends lost 5 bases and 6 bases, in that order; junction bases with no gene match: 13. The CDR3 runs to 16 residues. CDR3 sequence: CASSQSFVGGVDTQYF. The CDR3, as DNA: TGTGCCAGCAGCCAGTCCTTTGTCGGGGGGGTGGATACGCAGTATTTT.

In this sample, this clonotype turned up a few times. This chain connects TRBV7-3 to TRBJ1-5; tentatively, D is TRBD1 (5 bases). The CDR3 is made up of 10 amino acids. The V gene's germline CDR1 is SGHTA and CDR2 FQGTGA. V lost 8 bases to trimming and J lost 8 bases, with 7 bases between them. CDR3 protein: CASGGEPQHF. CDR3 nucleotide sequence: TGTGCCAGCGGAGGGGAGCCCCAGCATTTT.

The sample holds many counts of this clonotype. The chain links TRBV11-2 to TRBJ2-1, with D possibly TRBD2 on 6 matching bases. This CDR3 is 16 amino acids long. V shed 5 bases and J shed 6 bases, with 20 bases lying between them. Germline assignment: CDR1 SGHAT and CDR2 FQNNGV. The chain's CDR3 is CASSPIRGRRSNEQFF. DNA of the CDR3: TGTGCCAGCAGCCCGATACGGGGGAGGCGAAGCAATGAGCAGTTCTTC.

This clonotype was observed a few times. The gene calls are TRBV7-9 and TRBJ1-2; no reliable D call. This CDR3 has 15 residues. V dropped 5 bases and J dropped 4 bases, with 17 bases sitting between them. Germline V gene sequence: CDR1 SEHNR, CDR2 FQNEAQ (reference sequence). Here the CDR3 DNA reads TGTGCCAGCAGCCCTAGTGGTCTGGGCTTCTATGGCTACACCTTC. Protein: CASSPSGLGFYGYTF. The full variable domain, with the rest looked up from reference TRBV7-9 and TRBJ1-2, is DTGVSQNPRHKITKRGQNVTFRCDPISEHNRLYWYRQTLGQGPEFLTYFQNEAQLEKSRLLSDRFSAERPKGSFSTLEIQRTEQGDSAMYLCASSPSGLGFYGYTFGSGTRLTVV.

J is TRBJ2-3 and V is TRBV9; D gene unclear. The CDR3 is 13 residues long. Germline-derived CDR1 and CDR2 are SGDLS and YYNGEE. Trimming cost V 3 bases and J 6 bases, with 11 bases left between them. CDR3 loop: CASSGSSYDTQYF. The CDR3 DNA reads TGTGCCAGCAGCGGGTCTAGTTACGATACGCAGTATTTT.

V usage is TRBV6-1 and J usage is TRBJ1-5, with 9 positions matching TRBD1. This CDR3 has 15 residues. Germline assignment: CDR1 MNHNS and CDR2 SASEGT. The V gene end was trimmed by 7 bases and the J gene end by 6 bases; junction bases not matched to a gene: 10. For the CDR3, the DNA is TGTGCCAGCAAGACGATGGGACAGGGTGGTCAGCCCCAGCATTTT. Protein product: CASKTMGQGGQPQHF.

This clonotype has a handful of counts. This CDR3 reads CASSLTSLGGPRETQYF. The DNA of the CDR3 is TGTGCCAGCAGCCTAACCAGTCTCGGCGGACCTCGGGAGACCCAGTACTTC. The chain carries TRBV7-9 and TRBJ2-5, with no clear D. Trimming took off 5 bases at V and 5 bases at J, with 24 bases between the two ends. This CDR3 comprises 17 residues. The germline V gene encodes CDR1 SEHNR and CDR2 FQNEAQ (reference sequence). Full variable domain (remainder filled in from reference TRBV7-9 and TRBJ2-5): DTGVSQNPRHKITKRGQNVTFRCDPISEHNRLYWYRQTLGQGPEFLTYFQNEAQLEKSRLLSDRFSAERPKGSFSTLEIQRTEQGDSAMYLCASSLTSLGGPRETQYFGPGTRLLVL.

The chain couples TRBV6-5 to TRBJ2-5, with D perhaps TRBD2 (5 bases). Germline V gene sequence: CDR1 MNHEY, CDR2 SVGAGI. This CDR3 contains 14 residues. The V end lost 0 bases, the J end lost 5 bases, and 10 bases lay between the germline ends. The CDR3 sequence is CASSYSSIAETQYF. CDR3 coding DNA: TGTGCCAGCAGTTACTCATCGATAGCGGAGACCCAGTACTTC.

This clonotype was counted a few times. The chain couples TRBV19 to TRBJ2-1; 12 positions match TRBD2. The CDR3 totals 14 residues. The germline CDR1 and CDR2 sequences are LNHDA and SQIVND (reference sequence). V lost 4 bases, J lost 8 bases, and 3 bases stayed unmatched. DNA for the CDR3: TGTGCCAGTAGTAGACTAGCGGGAGACTATGAGCAGTTCTTC. Protein: CASSRLAGDYEQFF.

V and J are TRBV4-1 and TRBJ1-6, with D possibly TRBD1 on 5 matching bases. CDR3 size: 15 residues. Trimming removed 4 bases from V and 8 bases from J, with 15 bases in between. The germline V gene encodes CDR1 MGHRA and CDR2 YSYEKL. The CDR3 spells CASSPKTALDSPLHF. The CDR3 nucleotides read TGCGCCAGCAGCCCAAAGACAGCCCTGGATTCACCCCTCCACTTT.

Only a few counts were recorded for this clonotype. This chain joins TRBV29-1 and TRBJ2-7; 10 nucleotides line up with TRBD1. This CDR3 is built from 12 residues. V gave up 6 bases and J gave up 6 bases; unmatched junction bases: 5. Germline CDR1 is SQVTM and CDR2 is ANQGSEA. This chain's CDR3 is CSVQTGGGEQYF. CDR3 coding DNA: TGCAGCGTGCAGACAGGGGGCGGCGAGCAGTACTTC.